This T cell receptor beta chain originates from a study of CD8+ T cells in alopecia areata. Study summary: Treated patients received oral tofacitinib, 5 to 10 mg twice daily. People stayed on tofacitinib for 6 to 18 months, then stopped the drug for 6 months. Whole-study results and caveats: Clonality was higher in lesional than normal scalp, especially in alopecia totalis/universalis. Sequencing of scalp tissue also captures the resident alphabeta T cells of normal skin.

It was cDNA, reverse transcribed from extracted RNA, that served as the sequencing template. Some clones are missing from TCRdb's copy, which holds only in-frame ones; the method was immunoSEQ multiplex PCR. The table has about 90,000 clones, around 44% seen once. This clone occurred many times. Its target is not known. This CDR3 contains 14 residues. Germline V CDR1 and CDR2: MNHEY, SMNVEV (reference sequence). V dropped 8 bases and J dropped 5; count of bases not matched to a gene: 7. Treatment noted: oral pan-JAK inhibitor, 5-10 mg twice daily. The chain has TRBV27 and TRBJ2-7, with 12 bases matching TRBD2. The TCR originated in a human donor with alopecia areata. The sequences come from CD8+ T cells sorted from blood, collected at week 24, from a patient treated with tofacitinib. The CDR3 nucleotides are TGTGCCAGCGCTTTGACTAGCGGGAGCCACGAGCAGTACTTC. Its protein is CASALTSGSHEQYF.